This T cell receptor (beta chain) emerged from a study of T cell responses to AZD1222 COVID-19 vaccine. Study-wide results and limits: Only a handful of individuals given AZD1222 were seropositive at baseline. After the peak T cell response, and only then, were repertoires sampled.

The protocol was immunoSEQ multiplex PCR, while the TCRdb copy is restricted to in-frame clones and leaves out a portion. The repertoire has 130,000 to 150,000 clones, roughly nine tenths of them found once; the top ten carry 1.5% to 2%. V was clipped by 3 bases and J by 4 bases, with 16 bases between them. Per the germline V gene, CDR1 is SGDLS and CDR2 is YYNGEE. This CDR3 has 15 amino acids. A word on this clone: Its antigen is not known.

The source of this sequence is an adult in good health. The material was peripheral blood, obtained on day 0 of AZD1222 vaccination. This chain joins TRBV9 and TRBJ1-2, with D possibly matching TRBD1 (5 bases). This CDR3 is CASSAGGGVSYGYTF. The CDR3 bases are TGTGCCAGCAGCGCCGGGGGAGGGGTTAGCTATGGCTACACCTTC.